These 22 T cell receptor beta chains originate from one sample sequenced in a study of T cells after posttransplantation cyclophosphamide. TCRdb keeps only in-frame clones here, not all; method: immunoSEQ multiplex PCR. The sample gives some 9,000 clones, more than 75% of which show up once; around 23% is in the top ten. Cyclophosphamide on days +3 and +4 followed busulfan-fludarabine conditioning and a marrow graft. Source: PBMCs, taken after allogeneic stem cell transplant with posttransplant cyclophosphamide. The receptors derive from a female patient between 40 and 55 years old who received an allogeneic stem cell transplant from an unrelated donor, was CMV-positive, and had no GVHD. Certain T cells may be donor cells from the graft.

The chain joins TRBV18 to TRBJ2-3; tentatively, D is TRBD1 (5 bases). CDR1 and CDR2 from the germline V gene are KGHSH and LQKENI. The germline V and J ends were trimmed by 2 bases and 4 bases, with 16 bases remaining between them. The CDR3 runs to 16 residues. CDR3 nucleotides: TGTGCCAGCTCACCAGTAGCCGCAGGGTCCCCAGATACGCAGTATTTT. Translated: CASSPVAAGSPDTQYF.

The rearrangement uses TRBV4-3 and TRBJ1-2; D ambiguous. CDR3 length equals 14 residues. The germline V and J ends were trimmed by 1 base and 0 bases, with 6 bases remaining between them. Germline CDR1 and CDR2: LGHNA and YSLEER. CDR3 in DNA: TGCGCCAGCAGCCAAGGCACATCTAACTATGGCTACACCTTC. Its protein is CASSQGTSNYGYTF.

The rearrangement uses TRBV19 and TRBJ1-5; D is unresolved. CDR3 length: 18 amino acids. Trimming removed 1 base at V and 1 base at J, with 17 bases between. CDR1 is LNHDA and CDR2 is SQIVND in the germline V gene (reference sequence). In DNA form, the CDR3 reads TGTGCCAGTAGTATAGGAGAGTGGCAGGAAAAAAGCAATCAGCCCCAGCATTTT. Amino acid sequence: CASSIGEWQEKSNQPQHF.

The chain is built from TRBV5-1 and TRBJ2-6, with D possibly TRBD2 on 6 matching bases. Trimming took off 4 bases at V and 2 bases at J, with 10 bases between the two ends. The CDR3 totals 15 residues. Germline values: CDR1 SGHRS, CDR2 YFSETQ. Written as DNA, the CDR3 is TGCGCCAGCAGCCCCGGGGGTCCTGGGGCCAACGTCCTGACTTTC. It translates to CASSPGGPGANVLTF.

The chain carries TRBV6-4 and TRBJ1-6; the D is unclear. Germline V gene data show CDR1 as MRHNA and CDR2 as SNTAGT. The CDR3 has 11 amino acids. V shed 9 bases and J shed 11 bases, with 11 bases lying between them. This chain's CDR3 is CASEFPPPLHF. DNA for the CDR3: TGTGCCAGTGAGTTCCCCCCACCCCTCCACTTT.

This clone was seen a handful of times. The V call is TRBV15, the J call TRBJ1-1; 7 bases agree with TRBD1. Germline loops: CDR1 LNHNV, CDR2 YYDKDF (reference sequence). CDR3 length equals 13 residues. The V segment lost 4 bases and the J segment 5 bases; nucleotides outside the gene matches: 4. This chain's CDR3 is CATSKGARTEAFF. CDR3 coding DNA: TGTGCCACCAGCAAGGGGGCGCGAACTGAAGCTTTCTTT.

The chain couples TRBV7-3 to TRBJ1-2, with TRBD1 identical over 9 bases. The CDR3 is 13 residues long. Trimming at V came to 6 bases and at J to 5 bases, leaving 4 bases not matched to a gene. Germline V CDR1 and CDR2: SGHTA, FQGTGA. The CDR3 protein is CASSLGQGYGYTF. The CDR3 DNA follows: TGTGCCAGCAGTCTGGGACAGGGTTATGGCTACACCTTC.

This clone was seen a few times. The rearrangement links TRBV11-1 to TRBJ2-1; 10 bases align to TRBD2. The trim removed 5 bases at V and 4 bases at J, leaving 8 bases unmatched. This CDR3 is built from 16 residues. The germline V gene encodes CDR1 SGHAT and CDR2 FQDESV (reference sequence). The CDR3 coding sequence is TGTGCCAGCAGCCACTCACTAGCGGGGATGTACAATGAGCAGTTCTTC. This encodes CASSHSLAGMYNEQFF.

The V gene is TRBV7-9, the J gene TRBJ2-1; the D gene is possibly TRBD2 (6 bases). Between the trimmed V and J ends, which lost 1 base and 8 bases, there was a span of 9 bases. Germline V gene lookup returns CDR1 SEHNR and CDR2 FQNEAQ (reference sequence). The CDR3 sequence is 13 residues long. CDR3 residues: CASSLGGGDEQFF. The CDR3 DNA reads as TGTGCCAGCAGCTTAGGTGGAGGGGATGAGCAGTTCTTC.

The chain recombines TRBV7-2 with TRBJ2-7, with D uncertain. Germline V gene sequence: CDR1 SGHTA, CDR2 FQGNSA. The CDR3 has 15 amino acids. V lost 0 bases and J 4 bases, leaving 13 bases between the germline ends. The CDR3 DNA reads TGTGCCAGCAGCTTAGCCCTAAAGAGACATTACGAGCAGTACTTC. It yields the protein CASSLALKRHYEQYF.

Only a few counts were recorded for this clone. This chain links TRBV9 with TRBJ2-5, with 8 bases matching TRBD2. This CDR3 is built from 16 residues. V gave up 0 bases and J gave up 4 bases; unmatched junction bases: 8. Germline-derived CDR1 and CDR2 are SGDLS and YYNGEE. In DNA, the CDR3 is TGTGCCAGCAGCGTAGAAGGTAGCGGGGTAGGAGAGACCCAGTACTTC. Its translation is CASSVEGSGVGETQYF.

The chain links TRBV6-5 to TRBJ1-2; 8 bases agree with TRBD1. The CDR3 extends over 14 amino acids. Germline V gene data show CDR1 as MNHEY and CDR2 as SVGAGI. Trimming took 4 bases from V and 7 from J; bases not matched to a gene: 8. Here the CDR3 reads CASSSPDRVPGYTF. The DNA of the CDR3 is TGTGCCAGCAGTTCCCCGGACAGGGTCCCTGGCTACACCTTC.

The chain carries TRBV2 and TRBJ1-2; 9 nucleotides line up with TRBD1. Germline CDR1 and CDR2: SNHLY and FYNNEI. The J segment lost 3 bases and the V segment lost 8 bases, leaving 7 bases of the junction unmatched. This CDR3 comprises 14 residues. The CDR3 protein is CASLKTGGHYGYTF. The DNA of the CDR3 is TGTGCCAGCCTAAAGACAGGGGGGCACTATGGCTACACCTTC. Supplemented by reference TRBV2 and TRBJ1-2, the full variable domain reads EPEVTQTPSHQVTQMGQEVILRCVPISNHLYFYWYRQILGQKVEFLVSFYNNEISEKSEIFDDQFSVERPDGSNFTLKIRSTKLEDSAMYFCASLKTGGHYGYTFGSGTRLTVV.

The CDR3 spells CAISDIGAGGRNEQFF. The CDR3 region has the DNA TGTGCCATCAGTGATATTGGGGCGGGGGGGAGGAATGAGCAGTTCTTC. This chain links TRBV10-3 with TRBJ2-1; 9 bases align to TRBD2. V trimming: 3 bases; J trimming: 7 bases; junction bases outside the gene matches: 10. In germline, CDR1 is ENHRY, CDR2 SYGVKD. CDR3 length equals 16 residues.

The rearrangement links TRBV18 to TRBJ1-4, with 10 bases fitting TRBD1. Per germline, CDR1 KGHSH and CDR2 LQKENI. J gave up 8 bases and V 4 bases, and 7 bases lay outside the gene matches. This CDR3 spans 15 amino acids. Here the CDR3 DNA reads TGTGCCAGCTCACTAATCGGGACAGGGGACGAAAAACTGTTTTTT. Its protein product is CASSLIGTGDEKLFF.

The chain carries TRBV9 and TRBJ2-6, with D tentatively TRBD2 (5 bases). V lost 0 bases, J lost 3 bases, and 13 bases lay in between. Germline lookup yields CDR1 SGDLS and CDR2 YYNGEE. The CDR3 runs 17 residues. CDR3 DNA: TGTGCCAGCAGCGTAGCGGGATCCCTAGTTGGGGCCAACGTCCTGACTTTC. It translates to CASSVAGSLVGANVLTF.

The DNA for the CDR3 is TGTGCCAGCAGCTTTGGGGGGGAATACAATGAGCAGTTCTTC. Its protein is CASSFGGEYNEQFF. The chain couples TRBV7-2 to TRBJ2-1; 7 bases are shared with TRBD2. Trimming at V came to 3 bases and at J to 4 bases, leaving 3 bases not matched to a gene. CDR1 and CDR2 (germline): SGHTA, FQGNSA. This CDR3 is 14 amino acids long. Variable domain in full (rest from reference TRBV7-2 and TRBJ2-1): GAGVSQSPSNKVTEKGKDVELRCDPISGHTALYWYRQSLGQGLEFLIYFQGNSAPDKSGLPSDRFSAERTGGSVSTLTIQRTQQEDSAVYLCASSFGGEYNEQFFGPGTRLTVL.

The J gene is TRBJ2-7, the V gene TRBV5-5; a weak D match, TRBD2 (5 bases). The V end lost 3 bases, the J end lost 2 bases, and 6 bases lay between the germline ends. Germline CDR1 and CDR2: SGHKS and YYEKEE (reference sequence). CDR3 length: 12 amino acids. CDR3 sequence: CASSWGAYEQYF. In DNA, the CDR3 is TGTGCCAGCAGCTGGGGAGCCTACGAGCAGTACTTC.

The V gene is TRBV19, the J gene TRBJ1-1; D may be TRBD1 (5 bases). Germline assignment: CDR1 LNHDA and CDR2 SQIVND (reference sequence). The CDR3 extends over 17 amino acids. V was clipped by 4 bases and J by 4 bases, with 22 bases between them. CDR3 sequence reads: CASSRPRGGLELTEAFF. CDR3 nucleotides: TGTGCCAGTAGTAGACCCCGGGGGGGACTCGAACTCACTGAAGCTTTCTTT.

The chain carries TRBV18 and TRBJ2-7, with TRBD1 matching over 9 bases. Germline V gives CDR1 KGHSH, CDR2 LQKENI. The CDR3 totals 15 residues. With V trimmed by 3 bases and J by 4 bases, 7 bases remained unmatched. CDR3 sequence reads: CASSPPGQGRYEQYF. CDR3 DNA: TGTGCCAGCTCACCCCCGGGACAGGGACGATACGAGCAGTACTTC.

The genes are TRBV7-3 and TRBJ2-2; 9 bases agree with TRBD2. The ends lost 4 bases at V and 7 bases at J; junction bases unmatched: 4. CDR1 is SGHTA and CDR2 is FQGTGA in the germline V gene. The CDR3 covers 14 residues. The CDR3 bases are TGTGCCAGCAGCTCGCGGGGGGGCTTCGGGGAGCTGTTTTTT. Translating it yields CASSSRGGFGELFF.

The J gene is TRBJ1-1, the V gene TRBV7-9; no reliable D call. V was cut by 0 bases and J by 7 bases, with 9 bases left in between. This CDR3 is 13 amino acids long. Germline CDR1 SEHNR, CDR2 FQNEAQ (reference sequence). CDR3 DNA: TGTGCCAGCAGCTTAGCGATGGGCTATGAAGCTTTCTTT. It encodes CASSLAMGYEAFF.